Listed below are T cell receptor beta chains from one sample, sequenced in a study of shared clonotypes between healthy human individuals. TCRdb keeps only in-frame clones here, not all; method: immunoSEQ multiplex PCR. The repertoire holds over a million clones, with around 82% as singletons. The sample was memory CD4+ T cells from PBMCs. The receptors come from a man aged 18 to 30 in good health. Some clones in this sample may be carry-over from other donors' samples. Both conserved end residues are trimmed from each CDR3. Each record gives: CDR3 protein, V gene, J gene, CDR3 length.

CDR3 protein: ASSPDRGRQGYT; V gene: TRBV7-2; J gene: TRBJ1-2; CDR3 length: 12
CDR3 protein: ASSNRGVSTDTQY; V gene: TRBV7-3; J gene: TRBJ2-3; CDR3 length: 13
CDR3 protein: ASSPDRRAETQY; V gene: TRBV5-4; J gene: TRBJ2-5; CDR3 length: 12
CDR3 protein: ASSFFKASGTVYEQY; V gene: TRBV11-2; J gene: TRBJ2-7; CDR3 length: 15
CDR3 protein: ASSPDTYNEQF; V gene: TRBV18; J gene: TRBJ2-1; CDR3 length: 11
CDR3 protein: SAVGSSGWNTDTQY; V gene: TRBV29-1; J gene: TRBJ2-3; CDR3 length: 14
CDR3 protein: ASSLEGLAVPNEQF; V gene: TRBV5-4; J gene: TRBJ2-1; CDR3 length: 14
CDR3 protein: ASTRTGTAAEKLF; V gene: TRBV19; J gene: TRBJ1-4; CDR3 length: 13
CDR3 protein: ASSLELARHNEQF; V gene: TRBV5-1; J gene: TRBJ2-1; CDR3 length: 13
CDR3 protein: SVTAGADTQY; V gene: TRBV29-1; J gene: TRBJ2-3; CDR3 length: 10
CDR3 protein: ASSRGSSNEKLF; V gene: TRBV19; J gene: TRBJ1-4; CDR3 length: 12
CDR3 protein: ASNPGQHQPQH; V gene: TRBV2; J gene: TRBJ1-5; CDR3 length: 11
CDR3 protein: ASSLQSGRWLETQY; V gene: TRBV7-6; J gene: TRBJ2-5; CDR3 length: 14
CDR3 protein: ASSLSPDPSGNTIY; V gene: TRBV5-1; J gene: TRBJ1-3; CDR3 length: 14
CDR3 protein: ASSAREGGNEQF; V gene: TRBV5-1; J gene: TRBJ2-1; CDR3 length: 12
CDR3 protein: ASSLTSGRYEQY; V gene: TRBV27; J gene: TRBJ2-7; CDR3 length: 12
CDR3 protein: AISESGSSNQPQH; V gene: TRBV10-3; J gene: TRBJ1-5; CDR3 length: 13
CDR3 protein: ASSLRDRGPDTQY; V gene: TRBV27; J gene: TRBJ2-3; CDR3 length: 13
CDR3 protein: ASSSPGLASTGELF; V gene: TRBV7-2; J gene: TRBJ2-2; CDR3 length: 14
CDR3 protein: ASSPGSGGNNEQF; V gene: TRBV18; J gene: TRBJ2-1; CDR3 length: 13
CDR3 protein: ASRVDLGTALETQY; V gene: TRBV11-2; J gene: TRBJ2-5; CDR3 length: 14
CDR3 protein: ASNRGTGANVLT; V gene: TRBV28; J gene: TRBJ2-6; CDR3 length: 12
CDR3 protein: ASSLPAGSRGAF; V gene: TRBV28; J gene: TRBJ1-1; CDR3 length: 12
CDR3 protein: ASSEGYNEQF; V gene: TRBV5-1; J gene: TRBJ2-1; CDR3 length: 10
CDR3 protein: ASSWPGLAAPNTGELF; V gene: TRBV5-1; J gene: TRBJ2-2; CDR3 length: 16
CDR3 protein: ASSPRRTNEKLF; V gene: TRBV18; J gene: TRBJ1-4; CDR3 length: 12
CDR3 protein: SVDRSNTEAF; V gene: TRBV29-1; J gene: TRBJ1-1; CDR3 length: 10
CDR3 protein: ASSLGARSGNTIY; V gene: TRBV7-9; J gene: TRBJ1-3; CDR3 length: 13
CDR3 protein: ASSFSGSLNEQF; V gene: TRBV13; J gene: TRBJ2-1; CDR3 length: 12
CDR3 protein: ASSLGDTYTEAF; V gene: TRBV9; J gene: TRBJ1-1; CDR3 length: 12
CDR3 protein: ASSLSGQVNQPQH; V gene: TRBV28; J gene: TRBJ1-5; CDR3 length: 13
CDR3 protein: AWDNTGGAPEAF; V gene: TRBV30; J gene: TRBJ1-1; CDR3 length: 12
CDR3 protein: ASTPLSRNEQF; V gene: TRBV6-5; J gene: TRBJ2-1; CDR3 length: 11
CDR3 protein: ASSLGGGQPIEAF; V gene: TRBV28; J gene: TRBJ1-1; CDR3 length: 13
CDR3 protein: ASSERGGLQPQH; V gene: TRBV5-1; J gene: TRBJ1-5; CDR3 length: 12
CDR3 protein: ASSPGQVAETQY; V gene: TRBV5-1; J gene: TRBJ2-5; CDR3 length: 12
CDR3 protein: ASSGQGATDTQY; V gene: TRBV2; J gene: TRBJ2-3; CDR3 length: 12
CDR3 protein: ASSAQGEEEQY; V gene: TRBV18; J gene: TRBJ2-7; CDR3 length: 11
CDR3 protein: ASSLWTGNSPLH; V gene: TRBV28; J gene: TRBJ1-6; CDR3 length: 12
CDR3 protein: ASSLVANQGGETQY; V gene: TRBV5-4; J gene: TRBJ2-5; CDR3 length: 14
CDR3 protein: ASTRGSQETQY; V gene: TRBV5-1; J gene: TRBJ2-5; CDR3 length: 11